The entry that follows covers one T cell receptor (beta chain) sequence. The data are from a study of cytomegalovirus exposure and HLA in healthy donors. Looking at the study overall: HLA-typed donors were the source of about 85 million unique TCRs, which an early data release held.

It was with 60 Vbeta and 13 Jbeta primers that the PCR ran. Sequenced by immunoSEQ multiplex PCR; TCRdb stores in-frame clones only, minus some. The sample carries about 130,000 clones, roughly 74% recorded once. Sequenced: PBMCs. The origin of this receptor is a woman between 50 and 59 years old in good health and CMV-seropositive.

CDR3 loop: CASSLPPGQGKTQYF. The CDR3 DNA follows: TGTGCCAGCAGTCTCCCCCCGGGACAGGGGAAGACCCAGTACTTC. J is TRBJ2-5 and V is TRBV6-9; 10 bases align to TRBD1. The germline V gene encodes CDR1 MNHGY and CDR2 SVAAGI. J gave up 6 bases and V 5 bases, and 9 bases lay outside the gene matches. The CDR3 is 15 amino acids.